This is a list of T cell receptor beta chains from one sample in a study of blood T cells in healthy people across ages. TCRdb re-called the 5' RACE reads through MiXCR, storing one row per CDR3 protein. The sample lists hundreds of thousands of distinct CDR3 sequences, 44% seen once, with approximately 19% in the top ten. Sequences were obtained from blood. The source is a man aged 55 to 70 in good health. Both conserved end residues are part of each CDR3. A D gene is named only where the DNA matches it firmly. Not every row has a clone size; where given, it reads once, few, many or a size class.

V gene	D gene	clone size	J gene	CDR3 length	CDR3 DNA	CDR3 protein
TRBV7-8	-	few	TRBJ1-1	13	TGTGCCAGCACCAACCCCACCGGCACTGAAGCTTTCTTT	CASTNPTGTEAFF
TRBV28	-	few	TRBJ2-7	11	TGTGCCAGCAGTACCCCTCTCGAGCAGTACTTC	CASSTPLEQYF
TRBV5-1	-	-	TRBJ1-2	17	TGCGTCAGCAGCTTGGGCAGGGGCAGATCCACCGGGGATGGCTACACCTTC	CVSSLGRGRSTGDGYTF
TRBV7-9	TRBD1	-	TRBJ1-3	16	TGTGCCAGCAGCCCAGGACAGGGTACTGCTGGAAACACCATATATTTT	CASSPGQGTAGNTIYF
TRBV11-3	TRBD2	few	TRBJ2-1	14	TGTGCCAGCAAGGGACTAGCAACGGCAAATGAGCAGTTCTTC	CASKGLATANEQFF
TRBV7-8	-	-	TRBJ1-2	12	TGTGCCAGCAGCAACCCAGGGTATGGCTACACCTTC	CASSNPGYGYTF
TRBV7-2	-	-	TRBJ1-1	12	TGTGCCAGCAGCCGAAGACAGAATGAAGCTTTCTTT	CASSRRQNEAFF
TRBV7-9	TRBD1	many	TRBJ1-2	14	TGTGCCAGCAGCTTAACAGGGGTTAACTATGGCTACACCTTC	CASSLTGVNYGYTF
TRBV3-1	TRBD2	-	TRBJ2-7	15	TGTGCCAGCAGCCAAGCGAGCGGGGGCCCCTACGGGCAGTACTTC	CASSQASGGPYGQYF
TRBV12-3/TRBV12-4	-	many	TRBJ2-7	16	TGTGCCAGCAGTTCCCCGGGCCAGGGAGTGTCCTACGAGCAGTACTTC	CASSSPGQGVSYEQYF
TRBV11-3	-	-	TRBJ2-5	12	TGTGCCAGCAGCTTAGTCCCGGGGGCCCAGTACTTC	CASSLVPGAQYF
TRBV7-2	-	few	TRBJ1-1	16	TGTGCCAGCAGCGATCAAAGCAGGGTGATGAACACTGAAGCTTTCTTT	CASSDQSRVMNTEAFF
TRBV27	-	few	TRBJ2-5	14	TGTGCCAGCAGCCAACGACCCGGTTGGGAGACCCAGTACTTC	CASSQRPGWETQYF
TRBV12-3/TRBV12-4	TRBD1	-	TRBJ1-1	13	TGTGCCAGCAGCCTGACAGGGGCCCGCGAAGCTTTCTTT	CASSLTGAREAFF
TRBV4-1	TRBD2	few	TRBJ2-3	18	TGCGCCAGCAGCCAAGATGTAGCGGGCCGGGGCTCCACAGATACGCAGTATTTT	CASSQDVAGRGSTDTQYF
TRBV4-3	-	-	TRBJ2-5	16	TGCGCCAGCAGCCAAGATGCTTGGAGAAGTCAAGAGACCCAGTACTTC	CASSQDAWRSQETQYF
TRBV6-5	TRBD2	-	TRBJ2-3	15	TGTGCCAGCAGCTCATCTAGCGGGGGGTTGTATACGCAGTATTTT	CASSSSSGGLYTQYF
TRBV4-3	TRBD1	few	TRBJ1-1	15	TGCGCCAGCAGCCAGGCGGACAGGACGAACACTGAAGCTTTCTTT	CASSQADRTNTEAFF
TRBV9	-	-	TRBJ1-1	14	TGTGCCAGCAGCGTTGGGGGAGCCGGGACTGAAGCTTTCTTT	CASSVGGAGTEAFF
TRBV5-6	TRBD2	few	TRBJ2-7	14	TGTGCCAGCAGGACTAGCGGTAGATCCTACGAGCAGTACTTC	CASRTSGRSYEQYF
TRBV6-5	TRBD1	-	TRBJ2-7	19	TGTGCCAGCAGTTCCGCGACCCCCGGGACAGGGAAAGTGTCCTACGAGCAGTACTTC	CASSSATPGTGKVSYEQYF
TRBV20-1	-	-	TRBJ1-4	18	TGCAGTGCTAGAGATGGATTGACTCACACCGGCGTTGGTGAAAAACTGTTTTTT	CSARDGLTHTGVGEKLFF
TRBV6-2/TRBV6-3	-	-	TRBJ2-3	12	TGTGCCAGCAGTCCGACAGAGGATACGCAGTATTTT	CASSPTEDTQYF
TRBV29-1	-	few	TRBJ2-1	13	TGCAGCGGTGGGACGGTTTCCTACAATGAGCAGTTCTTC	CSGGTVSYNEQFF
TRBV9	TRBD2	-	TRBJ2-1	14	TGTGCCTCAACGCGGGGGGGCCGTCAGAATGAGCAGTTCTTC	CASTRGGRQNEQFF
TRBV4-2	TRBD1	-	TRBJ1-1	20	TGTGCCAGCAGCCCGTCGGAACCACCGGACAGGGGGCCTCGTGGCACTGAAGCTTTCTTT	CASSPSEPPDRGPRGTEAFF
TRBV20-1	TRBD2	once	TRBJ2-3	15	TGCAGTGCCCTAGCCGGGGGGGCCTCTCCCATACGACGGTATTTT	CSALAGGASPIRRYF